This T cell receptor (beta chain) stems from a study of Ad26.COV2.S vaccination and SARS-CoV-2 variants. Turning to the study itself: Ad26.COV2.S, an intramuscular injection, was given once or twice 56 days apart. Study results and limitations: Quantification of TCR breadth and depth may have yielded underestimates of total T cell responses. For non-spike TCRs, breadth in vaccine recipients resembled that in placebo recipients.

With respect to this clone: Its antigen remains unknown.

Treatment here: 19 received Ad26.COV2.S at low or high dose, single or two shots; about 5 received placebo; per-sample allocation not given. Samples came from day 63 after the first vaccine or placebo injection. V dropped 5 bases and J dropped 4 bases, with 11 bases sitting between them. CDR1 and CDR2 (germline): LNHDA, SQIVND (reference sequence). CDR3 length: 13 residues. The protocol was immunoSEQ multiplex PCR, while the TCRdb copy is restricted to in-frame clones and leaves out a portion. This table has approximately 500,000 clones, 70% to 90% appearing once. The V call is TRBV19, the J call TRBJ1-2; D gene unclear. The origin of this receptor is a person between 18 and 65 years old who received the Ad26.COV2.S COVID-19 vaccine or a placebo. This specimen consisted of peripheral blood, obtained in a trial of Ad26.COV2.S vaccine versus placebo. CDR3 DNA: TGTGCCAGTAGTCTTTCGAGGATCTATGGCTACACCTTC. The encoded protein is CASSLSRIYGYTF.